These 23 T cell receptor beta chains share one sample of origin, sequenced in a study of CD8 T cells in Susac syndrome (dated by TCRdb to about 2019). The library was prepared using the immunoSEQ multiplex PCR assay. RNA was extracted using the RNeasy kit, and roughly 0.5 to 1 ug of the RNA was reverse transcribed with random hexamers. The public reads were run again by TCRdb, first through fastp at Q25 and then through MiXCR, and only productive beta chains were kept. CDR3 protein duplicates are merged, each entry listing the most common genes and DNA. The sample table holds roughly 120,000 distinct CDR3 sequences, of which about 94% were seen once. The ten top clones hold 0.1% to 0.15% of the sample. The source material was CD4+ T cells from PBMCs. These TCRs come from a human donor with multiple sclerosis.

The gene calls are TRBV7-3 and TRBJ2-1; 9 bases align to TRBD2. The CDR3 extends over 15 amino acids. Germline values: CDR1 SGHTA, CDR2 FQGTGA. The V segment lost 1 base and the J segment 4 bases; nucleotides outside the gene matches: 2. The DNA of the CDR3 is TGTGCCAGCAGCTTAAGACTAGCGGTATACAATGAGCAGTTCTTC. Translation: CASSLRLAVYNEQFF. Full variable domain (rest looked up from reference TRBV7-3 and TRBJ2-1): GAGVSQTPSNKVTEKGKYVELRCDPISGHTALYWYRQSLGQGPEFLIYFQGTGAADDSGLPNDRFFAVRPEGSVSTLKIQRTERGDSAVYLCASSLRLAVYNEQFFGPGTRLTVL.

V usage is TRBV4-3 and J usage is TRBJ2-7; 8 bases are shared with TRBD1. The CDR3 runs to 15 residues. Per the germline V gene, CDR1 is LGHNA and CDR2 is YSLEER. J gave up 3 bases and V 1 base, and 5 bases lay outside the gene matches. CDR3 in amino acids: CASSQAWTGNYEQYF. CDR3 bases: TGCGCCAGCAGCCAAGCGTGGACAGGGAACTACGAGCAGTACTTC.

The gene calls are TRBV29-1 and TRBJ1-1; D call uncertain. This CDR3 contains 13 residues. V lost 7 bases and J lost 5, with 17 bases in between. Germline V gene lookup returns CDR1 SQVTM and CDR2 ANQGSEA. Here the CDR3 reads CSALAPPGTEAFF. In DNA form, the CDR3 reads TGCAGCGCCTTAGCGCCGCCGGGGACTGAAGCTTTCTTT. Drawing the rest from reference TRBV29-1 and TRBJ1-1, the complete variable domain is SAVISQKPSRDICQRGTSLTIQCQVDSQVTMMFWYRQQPGQSLTLIATANQGSEATYESGFVIDKFPISRPNLTFSTLTVSNMSPEDSSIYLCSALAPPGTEAFFGQGTRLTVV.

CDR3 sequence (DNA): TGCGCCAGCAGCCAAGCTTTTCGGGGGGGGAACACCGGGGAGCTGTTTTTT. Protein sequence: CASSQAFRGGNTGELFF. The chain carries TRBV4-3 and TRBJ2-2, with 8 bases fitting TRBD2. V dropped 1 base and J dropped 1; count of bases not matched to a gene: 5. Germline V gives CDR1 LGHNA, CDR2 YSLEER. The CDR3 spans 17 residues.

CDR3 in amino acids: CASSRQEHTDTQYF. The CDR3 region has the DNA TGTGCCAGCTCACGCCAGGAACACACAGATACGCAGTATTTT. The chain recombines TRBV18 with TRBJ2-3; D is unresolved. V was trimmed by 4 bases and J by 2 bases, leaving 10 bases between them. CDR1 KGHSH and CDR2 LQKENI come from the germline V gene. This CDR3 is 14 amino acids long.

V is TRBV27 and J is TRBJ1-5; D might be TRBD1 (5 bases). This CDR3 contains 15 residues. The germline CDR1 and CDR2 sequences are MNHEY and SMNVEV (reference sequence). Trimming took off 5 bases at V and 4 bases at J, with 15 bases between the two ends. In nucleotides, the CDR3 is TGTGCCAGCAGTCCCCGGGCGGGGCCTAATCAGCCCCAGCATTTT. Protein product: CASSPRAGPNQPQHF.

The rearrangement uses TRBV29-1 and TRBJ1-5; maybe TRBD1 (6 bases). This CDR3 contains 13 residues. Trimming left V 6 bases short and J 1 base short, with 10 bases between. Germline loops: CDR1 SQVTM, CDR2 ANQGSEA. CDR3 amino acids: CSVRTGSNQPQHF. The CDR3 DNA is TGCAGCGTACGCACAGGGAGCAATCAGCCCCAGCATTTT.

This clonotype was detected only a few times. The CDR3 DNA follows: TGTGCCAGCAGTGGGGTTACAGATACGCAGTATTTT. Translating gives CASSGVTDTQYF. The chain recombines TRBV12-3 or TRBV12-4 with TRBJ2-3; unclear D gene. Trimming cost V 5 bases and J 3 bases, with 6 bases left between them. CDR3 length equals 12 residues.

V and J are TRBV6-2 or TRBV6-3 and TRBJ2-3, with D possibly matching TRBD1 (5 bases). Germline lookup yields CDR1 MNHEY and CDR2 SVGEGT. The CDR3 runs 16 residues. V was pared by 5 bases and J by 2 bases, with 17 bases between. CDR3 sequence: CASSILSGALTDTQYF. CDR3 bases: TGTGCCAGCAGTATCCTCTCTGGGGCCCTCACAGATACGCAGTATTTT.

The V call is TRBV4-3, the J call TRBJ2-3, with TRBD1 identical over 9 bases. The length of the CDR3 is 14 residues. After removal of 4 bases from V and 5 bases from J, the junction contained 4 bases not matched to a gene. The germline V gene has CDR1 LGHNA and CDR2 YSLEER. The CDR3 nucleotides read TGCGCCAGCAGCCCGGAGGACAGGGGAGATACGCAGTATTTT. It encodes CASSPEDRGDTQYF.

The V gene is TRBV29-1, the J gene TRBJ2-6; D gene unclear. This CDR3 is built from 13 residues. The V end was cut by 5 bases, the J end by 0 bases, with 5 bases between. Germline V CDR1 and CDR2: SQVTM, ANQGSEA. In DNA form, the CDR3 reads TGCAGCGTTCGGGTCTCTGGGGCCAACGTCCTGACTTTC. Residues: CSVRVSGANVLTF.

The chain carries TRBV7-2 and TRBJ2-7; maybe TRBD2 (5 bases). The germline V and J ends were trimmed by 5 bases and 1 base, with 18 bases remaining between them. The CDR3 totals 16 residues. Germline-derived CDR1 and CDR2 are SGHTA and FQGNSA. The CDR3 sequence: CASSPDEGVGSYEQYF. Written as DNA, the CDR3 is TGTGCCAGCAGCCCGGACGAGGGAGTAGGGTCCTACGAGCAGTACTTC.

The chain recombines TRBV6-5 with TRBJ1-2, with TRBD1 identical over 7 bases. Germline V gives CDR1 MNHEY, CDR2 SVGAGI. This CDR3 is 12 amino acids long. Trimming cost V 6 bases and J 4 bases; bases outside gene matches: 2. For the CDR3, the DNA is TGTGCCAGCAGGACAGGGAGCTATGGCTACACCTTC. Protein: CASRTGSYGYTF.

This rearrangement joins TRBV24-1 to TRBJ1-3, with D maybe TRBD1 (5 bases). V was cut by 0 bases and J by 0 bases, with 20 bases left in between. The CDR3 has 20 amino acids. The germline gives CDR1 KGHDR, CDR2 SFDVKD. The CDR3 coding sequence is TGTGCCACCAGTGATTTGAAGAGGACATTGTTAGTCCTCTCTGGAAACACCATATATTTT. Translated: CATSDLKRTLLVLSGNTIYF.

The CDR3 DNA follows: TGTGCCAGCAGTTTATCGGGCCCGGGGCCCCAGCATTTT. Translation gives CASSLSGPGPQHF. The chain is built from TRBV27 and TRBJ1-5; the D is unclear. Trimming cost V 0 bases and J 9 bases, with 9 bases left between them. The CDR3 extends over 13 amino acids. Germline V gene lookup returns CDR1 MNHEY and CDR2 SMNVEV (reference sequence).

This clonotype was detected once. Here the CDR3 reads CASSFERGTDTQYF. The CDR3 DNA sequence: TGTGCCAGCAGCTTCGAGAGAGGAACAGATACGCAGTATTTT. This rearrangement joins TRBV3-1 to TRBJ2-3; D unresolved. The CDR3 consists of 14 residues. The V end lost 5 bases, the J end lost 3 bases, and 12 bases lay between the germline ends. The V gene's germline CDR1 is LGHDT and CDR2 YNNKEL (reference sequence).

The rearrangement joins TRBV6-2 or TRBV6-3 to TRBJ2-7, with TRBD1 as a possible D gene (5 bases). Per the germline V gene, CDR1 is MNHEY and CDR2 is SVGEGT. There are 17 residues in the CDR3. Trimming stripped 6 bases from V and 2 bases from J, with 23 bases between. As DNA, the CDR3 is TGTGCCAGCAGACCTTGGGGCAGCTCGGATTCCGCCTACGAGCAGTACTTC. Encoded protein: CASRPWGSSDSAYEQYF.

The chain is built from TRBV29-1 and TRBJ2-2, with TRBD1 as a possible D gene (7 bases). The CDR3 runs 14 residues. Trimming stripped 3 bases from V and 4 bases from J, with 12 bases between. Germline CDR1 reads SQVTM; CDR2 reads ANQGSEA. The CDR3 nucleotides read TGCAGCGTTGATCGACAGGGAGGCACCGGGGAGCTGTTTTTT. It codes for CSVDRQGGTGELFF.

The chain carries TRBV4-3 and TRBJ2-6; D gene ambiguous. Germline assignment: CDR1 LGHNA and CDR2 YSLEER. The V end was cut by 0 bases, the J end by 0 bases, with 9 bases between. This CDR3 contains 17 residues. Here the CDR3 reads CASSQDQLNSGANVLTF. Written as DNA, the CDR3 is TGCGCCAGCAGCCAAGATCAACTGAACTCTGGGGCCAACGTCCTGACTTTC.

The V gene is TRBV9, the J gene TRBJ2-7; 8 bases agree with TRBD2. V gave up 2 bases and J gave up 2 bases; unmatched junction bases: 9. The CDR3 extends over 16 amino acids. Germline V gives CDR1 SGDLS, CDR2 YYNGEE. CDR3 protein: CASSVGSGVITYEQYF. Here the CDR3 DNA reads TGTGCCAGCAGCGTCGGTAGCGGGGTAATTACCTACGAGCAGTACTTC.

The DNA of the CDR3 is TGCAGTGCTAGAGCCCCTAGCGGGGGCTACGAGCAGTACTTC. It translates to CSARAPSGGYEQYF. The V call is TRBV20-1, the J call TRBJ2-7; 10 bases are shared with TRBD2. With 1 base clipped from V and 3 bases from J, the junction kept 3 bases outside the gene matches. CDR1 is DFQATT, CDR2 SNEGSKA, per germline (reference sequence). This CDR3 is built from 14 residues.

V and J are TRBV11-1 and TRBJ2-7; TRBD2 might be the D (5 bases). Between the trimmed V and J ends, which lost 5 bases and 4 bases, there was a span of 18 bases. The CDR3 sequence is 15 residues long. Germline CDR1 and CDR2: SGHAT and FQDESV (reference sequence). The CDR3 DNA reads TGTGCCAGCAGCCCCCGGACTTCGGGTCCATACGAGCAGTACTTC. Amino acid sequence: CASSPRTSGPYEQYF.

The chain links TRBV2 to TRBJ1-1; no firm D call. The CDR3 spans 12 residues. Germline lookup yields CDR1 SNHLY and CDR2 FYNNEI. V shed 1 base and J shed 7 bases, with 7 bases lying between them. The CDR3 reads CASSEETIEAFF. The DNA of the CDR3 is TGTGCCAGCAGTGAAGAGACTATTGAAGCTTTCTTT. Full variable domain (rest looked up from reference TRBV2 and TRBJ1-1): EPEVTQTPSHQVTQMGQEVILRCVPISNHLYFYWYRQILGQKVEFLVSFYNNEISEKSEIFDDQFSVERPDGSNFTLKIRSTKLEDSAMYFCASSEETIEAFFGQGTRLTVV.